A single sample gave rise to the 21 T cell receptor beta chains below, sequenced in a study of T cells in Graves' hyperthyroidism and ophthalmopathy. It was RNA transcripts that yielded the amplified TCR beta CDR3 regions. The HTBI primer set drove a first-round RT-PCR of the TCR CDR3. TCRdb fed the multiplex PCR reads into MiXCR, producing one record per CDR3 protein. The sample yields about 360,000 distinct CDR3 sequences, less than 15% seen once. Sequenced: blood. The source is a woman younger than 35 with Graves' hyperthyroidism.

This clonotype was seen at least ten times. The chain has TRBV10-1 and TRBJ2-7, with 8 bases matching TRBD2. From germline, CDR1 is WNHNN and CDR2 SYGVQD (reference sequence). The CDR3 is 15 amino acids. V lost 5 bases, J lost 0 bases, and 6 bases stayed unmatched. The CDR3 DNA reads TGCGCCAGCAGTCCAACAGGGACTAGCTCCTACGAGCAGTACTTC. Translating it yields CASSPTGTSSYEQYF.

This clonotype was observed at least ten times. The chain links TRBV6-1 to TRBJ1-4; TRBD1 aligns across 7 bases. V shed 6 bases and J 5 bases; nucleotides not matched to a gene: 6. There are 14 residues in the CDR3. In germline, CDR1 is MNHNS, CDR2 SASEGT. CDR3 region: CASSPDRRNEKLFF. The CDR3 region has the DNA TGTGCCAGCAGCCCGGACAGGCGGAATGAAAAACTGTTTTTT.

This clonotype occurred many times. The chain has TRBV19 and TRBJ2-5; D is uncertain. CDR1 and CDR2 (germline): LNHDA, SQIVND (reference sequence). V dropped 6 bases and J dropped 8 bases, with 16 bases sitting between them. CDR3 length: 13 amino acids. The CDR3 DNA sequence: TGTGCCAGTAGCCCAAAGGACCCTGGAACCCAGTACTTC. Its translation is CASSPKDPGTQYF.

At least ten counts were recorded for this clonotype. The chain recombines TRBV5-6 with TRBJ1-1; D is ambiguous. This CDR3 contains 14 residues. V lost 4 bases, J lost 5 bases, and 15 bases lay in between. CDR1 SGHDT and CDR2 YYEEEE come from the germline V gene. As DNA, the CDR3 is TGTGCCAGCAGCCCCGACCCGGTGAGGACTGAAGCTTTCTTT. Its translation is CASSPDPVRTEAFF.

The V gene is TRBV11-3, the J gene TRBJ2-7, with D possibly being TRBD1 or TRBD2 (6 bases each). Germline CDR1 and CDR2: SGHNT and YENEEA. This CDR3 comprises 13 residues. Between the trimmed V and J ends, which lost 5 bases and 7 bases, there was a span of 15 bases. The CDR3 DNA is TGTGCCAGCAGCCCTCAGGGGACTGGGGAGCAGTACTTC. It translates to CASSPQGTGEQYF.

This clonotype was observed at least ten times. The rearrangement links TRBV20-1 to TRBJ1-5, with D possibly TRBD1 on 5 matching bases. CDR1 and CDR2 from the germline V gene are DFQATT and SNEGSKA (reference sequence). Trimming shortened V by 5 bases and J by 2 bases, and 22 bases separated the two germline ends. This CDR3 region has 17 residues. The CDR3, as DNA: TGCAGTGCTCAAGGCGGAGGGACGGGGTTTGGCAATCAGCCCCAGCATTTT. This codes for CSAQGGGTGFGNQPQHF.

This clonotype has ten or more counts. The V and J genes are TRBV28 and TRBJ2-5; possibly TRBD1 or TRBD2 for D (5 bases each). Per germline, CDR1 MDHEN and CDR2 SYDVKM. The CDR3 is 11 residues long. The V end lost 3 bases, the J end lost 7 bases, and 6 bases lay between the germline ends. The CDR3 nucleotides read TGTGCCAGCAGTTTTGGGGGGACCCAGTACTTC. Amino acids: CASSFGGTQYF.

This clonotype was observed many times. V usage is TRBV7-8 and J usage is TRBJ1-3; D gene ambiguous. Germline CDR1 is SGHVS and CDR2 is FQNEAQ. The CDR3 covers 15 residues. Trimming removed 4 bases at V and 4 bases at J, with 14 bases between. This CDR3 reads CASSSPDRSGNTIYF. The CDR3 DNA reads TGTGCCAGCAGCTCTCCCGACCGCTCGGGAAACACCATATATTTT. Filled out from reference TRBV7-8 and TRBJ1-3, the complete variable domain reads GAGVSQSPRYKVAKRGQDVALRCDPISGHVSLFWYQQALGQGPEFLTYFQNEAQLDKSGLPSDRFFAERPEGSVSTLKIQRTQQEDSAVYLCASSSPDRSGNTIYFGEGSWLTVV.

The chain uses TRBV12-3 or TRBV12-4 and TRBJ2-3, with TRBD1 matching over 7 bases. J was trimmed by 5 bases and V by 6 bases; bases with no gene match: 2. The CDR3 contains 12 residues. The CDR3 nucleotides read TGTGCCAGCAGCAGGGGGATAGATACGCAGTATTTT. Protein: CASSRGIDTQYF.

The chain couples TRBV7-2 to TRBJ2-3, with 9 bases fitting TRBD1. The CDR3 contains 15 residues. The J segment lost 6 bases and the V segment lost 5 bases, leaving 9 bases of the junction unmatched. Germline V gene sequence: CDR1 SGHTA, CDR2 FQGNSA. The DNA of the CDR3 is TGTGCCAGCAGCCCGGACAGGGGTTTGGCGGATACGCAGTATTTT. Its protein product is CASSPDRGLADTQYF.

This clonotype has at least ten counts. The chain links TRBV12-3 or TRBV12-4 to TRBJ1-6; tentative D call: TRBD1 (5 bases). Between the trimmed V and J ends, which lost 7 bases and 3 bases, there was a span of 13 bases. The CDR3 is 15 residues long. The CDR3 sequence is CASTPGGYYNSPLHF. CDR3 coding DNA: TGTGCCAGCACCCCGGGGGGGTACTATAATTCACCCCTCCACTTT.

In its sample, this clonotype was seen a few times. The CDR3 DNA reads TGTGCCAGCAGCCAAGAACAGGGGGTGGTCTATGGCTACACCTTC. Residues: CASSQEQGVVYGYTF. V gene TRBV4-2 combines with J gene TRBJ1-2, with 8 bases identical to TRBD1. Losses at the gene ends were 0 bases for V and 4 bases for J; bases not matched to a gene: 4. This CDR3 comprises 15 residues. Germline V gives CDR1 LGHNA, CDR2 YNFKEQ.

The chain has TRBV18 and TRBJ2-7, with a tentative D call TRBD2 (6 bases). Trimming removed 4 bases from V and 5 bases from J, with 12 bases in between. This CDR3 contains 13 residues. Germline lookup yields CDR1 KGHSH and CDR2 LQKENI. The CDR3 nucleotides read TGTGCCAGCTCACGTCCCGGGAGTGACGAGCAGTACTTC. It is translated as CASSRPGSDEQYF.

CDR3 protein: CASSQGGAPENTQYF. The CDR3 region has the DNA TGCGCCAGCAGCCAAGGAGGAGCCCCGGAGAATACGCAGTATTTT. The rearrangement links TRBV4-3 to TRBJ2-3; D ambiguous. Germline V gene data show CDR1 as LGHNA and CDR2 as YSLEER. The CDR3 loop spans 15 amino acids. The ends were cut back, 1 base at V and 7 bases at J, with 15 bases in the middle.

This clonotype has a count of ten or more. CDR3 DNA sequence: TGTGCCACCCGGGACTCTACTAGCACAGATACGCAGTATTTT. Translation gives CATRDSTSTDTQYF. V and J are TRBV10-3 and TRBJ2-3; D may be TRBD2 (6 bases). V lost 10 bases, J lost 0 bases, and 14 bases lay in between. CDR1 is ENHRY, CDR2 SYGVKD, per germline. This CDR3 comprises 14 residues.

This clonotype came up many times. The genes are TRBV5-5 and TRBJ2-5; D ambiguous. The CDR3 covers 13 residues. Germline V gene lookup returns CDR1 SGHKS and CDR2 YYEKEE (reference sequence). V was cut by 2 bases and J by 3 bases, with 8 bases left in between. The chain's CDR3 is CASSLFSEETQYF. The CDR3 DNA reads as TGTGCCAGCAGCTTATTCAGTGAAGAGACCCAGTACTTC.

Written as DNA, the CDR3 is TGCGCCAGCAGCCAAGGGGGGGGTGAGAATCAGCCCCAGCATTTT. This encodes CASSQGGGENQPQHF. The chain carries TRBV4-1 and TRBJ1-5, with D possibly TRBD1 on 5 matching bases. This CDR3 has 15 amino acids. Germline V gene lookup returns CDR1 MGHRA and CDR2 YSYEKL. Trimming removed 1 base from V and 4 bases from J, with 11 bases in between.

This clonotype was found many times. This chain links TRBV28 with TRBJ2-5, with D tentatively TRBD1 (6 bases). With 1 base removed from V and 5 bases from J, the gap between germline ends came to 14 bases. Looked up from germline, CDR1 is MDHEN and CDR2 is SYDVKM. The CDR3 totals 15 residues. In DNA, the CDR3 is TGTGCCAGCAGTTTATCTGGGGGCGCCGGGGAGACCCAGTACTTC. Translated, it gives CASSLSGGAGETQYF.

This chain links TRBV2 with TRBJ1-1; D uncertain. Per the germline V gene, CDR1 is SNHLY and CDR2 is FYNNEI. The ends were cut back, 4 bases at V and 10 bases at J, with 16 bases in the middle. This CDR3 has 13 amino acids. This chain's CDR3 is CASSAIGDGPAFF. The CDR3 DNA reads as TGTGCCAGCAGTGCCATCGGCGATGGGCCAGCTTTCTTT. Full variable domain (rest looked up from reference TRBV2 and TRBJ1-1): EPEVTQTPSHQVTQMGQEVILRCVPISNHLYFYWYRQILGQKVEFLVSFYNNEISEKSEIFDDQFSVERPDGSNFTLKIRSTKLEDSAMYFCASSAIGDGPAFFGQGTRLTVV.

This clonotype appeared a single time. The chain carries TRBV12-3 or TRBV12-4 and TRBJ1-6; 10 positions agree with TRBD1. The CDR3 is made up of 15 amino acids. Unmatched junction bases numbered 13, after V lost 6 bases and J lost 14 bases. The CDR3 DNA is TGTGCCAGCAGCCCTGGGACAGGGGTTTTGAAGGCCCTCCACTTT. Amino acids: CASSPGTGVLKALHF.

This clonotype was recorded at least ten times. The genes are TRBV5-1 and TRBJ2-7, with 9 positions matching TRBD1. The CDR3 has 16 residues. The ends lost 0 bases at V and 0 bases at J; junction bases unmatched: 4. Germline V lookup: CDR1 SGHRS, CDR2 YFSETQ. The CDR3 DNA is TGCGCCAGCAGCTTGGAACCGGGACAGGGCTCCTACGAGCAGTACTTC. It encodes CASSLEPGQGSYEQYF.